This T cell receptor (beta chain) was found in a study of T cell repertoires in cytomegalovirus infection. Study at large: It was the public TCR beta signatures that indicated both CMV infection and matching HLA type.

Of note for this clonotype: The antigen is undetermined.

Findings of the study overall: What dominated the ex vivo response were HLA-C-restricted CMV-specific TCR beta clonotypes. Carriage of CMV together with the relevant HLA was identifiable through cumulative public TCR beta family frequency.

MiXCR, applied by TCRdb to the reads, yields one record per CDR3 protein. This table has under 850,000 distinct CDR3 sequences, less than 40% appearing once. This CDR3 spans 14 amino acids. V was pared by 4 bases and J by 5 bases, with 4 bases of the junction left unmatched. Germline CDR1 reads KGHSY; CDR2 reads FQNENV. The specimen sequenced was PBMCs. The TCR sequence derives from a human donor in good health (CMV status not recorded). Some clones in this sample may be carry-over from other donors' samples. V is TRBV16 and J is TRBJ1-1; 10 nucleotides match TRBD1. This CDR3 reads CASSPDRGWTEAFF. As DNA, the CDR3 is TGTGCCAGCAGCCCGGACAGGGGGTGGACTGAAGCTTTCTTT.